This is a list of T cell receptor beta chains from one sample in a study of spatial heterogeneity in lung cancer. TCRdb recomputed calls from the 5' RACE reads with MiXCR, one row per CDR3 protein. The data contain around 70,000 distinct CDR3 sequences, less than 9.5% of them singletons. Material: PBMCs, obtained at follow-up. These receptors all come from a female donor with early-stage non-small cell lung cancer. The CDR3 runs from the conserved cysteine through the conserved F or W. D genes are given only for firm matches. Expanded clones get a size class; other rows say once, few or many, or leave the size out.

many,TRBV27,TRBD1,TRBJ1-1,TGTGCCAGCAGTCTTTCATATACAGGGGTGAACACTGAAGCTTTCTTT,CASSLSYTGVNTEAFF
many,TRBV7-9,-,TRBJ1-1,TGTGCCAGCAGCTTAGGAGGGAACTCTGAAGCTTTCTTT,CASSLGGNSEAFF
many,TRBV29-1,-,TRBJ2-2,TGCAGCGGTTGGGAGTCCGGGGAGCTGTTTTTT,CSGWESGELFF
-,TRBV27,-,TRBJ2-5,TGTGCCAGCAGTCCGCCTGGGACACAATACGTACAAGAGACCCAGTACTTC,CASSPPGTQYVQETQYF
many,TRBV4-1,-,TRBJ1-2,TGCGCCAGCAGCCAAGGAGCGGGGTTGGACTATGGCTACACCTTC,CASSQGAGLDYGYTF
many,TRBV2,TRBD2,TRBJ2-2,TGTGCCAGCAGCCTGACTAGCGGGAGATTTACAGGGGAGCTGTTTTTT,CASSLTSGRFTGELFF
-,TRBV5-4,-,TRBJ2-1,TGTGCCAGCAGCTTGACTGGAGCCCGTACCCATGAGCAGTTCTTC,CASSLTGARTHEQFF
few,TRBV20-1,-,TRBJ2-3,TGCAGTGCTAGTAAGCAACCTGACACAGATACGCAGTATTTT,CSASKQPDTDTQYF
-,TRBV29-1,-,TRBJ1-1,TGCAGCGTTGAAGGGGGGGGGTCCCGCGCTTTCTTT,CSVEGGGSRAFF
-,TRBV9,TRBD1,TRBJ1-4,TGTGCCAGCAGCCCCGACAGGGTGAGAGGAAAACTGTTTTTT,CASSPDRVRGKLFF
many,TRBV7-2,TRBD2,TRBJ2-1,TGTGCCAGCAGCTTTAGCGGGAGGGACGAGCAGTTCTTC,CASSFSGRDEQFF
many,TRBV6-5,-,TRBJ2-1,TGTGCCAGCAGAAGGGAGTCCTACAATGAGCAGTTCTTC,CASRRESYNEQFF
few,TRBV5-1,TRBD2,TRBJ2-7,TGCGCCAGCAGCTCCCTAGCGGAGGGATACGAGCAGTACTTC,CASSSLAEGYEQYF
many,TRBV6-5,-,TRBJ1-4,TGTGCCAGTACCCGAGGGGCAAGCGAAAAACTGTTTTTT,CASTRGASEKLFF
many,TRBV29-1,TRBD1,TRBJ1-1,TGCAGCGTGGGGACAGGCAACACTGAAGCTTTCTTT,CSVGTGNTEAFF
many,TRBV29-1,TRBD1,TRBJ2-1,TGCAGCGTGCGCGACAGGGGCCCCTACAATGAGCAGTTCTTC,CSVRDRGPYNEQFF
many,TRBV18,TRBD1,TRBJ1-2,TGTGCCAGCTCACCATCTGGGACAGGGGTATATGGCTACACCTTC,CASSPSGTGVYGYTF
-,TRBV15,-,TRBJ2-2,TGTGCCACCAGCAGAGACAGGACAGTCAAGCTGTTTTTT,CATSRDRTVKLFF
many,TRBV3-1,TRBD1,TRBJ2-7,TGTGCCAGCAGCCGCATGACAGGGACAAGCTACGAGCAGTACTTC,CASSRMTGTSYEQYF
few,TRBV7-3,TRBD2,TRBJ2-1,TGTGCCAGCAGCAAACTAGCGGGAGGATCGAATGAGCAGTTCTTC,CASSKLAGGSNEQFF
many,TRBV7-3,TRBD2,TRBJ2-1,TGTGCCAGCAGCTTACCCGGGACTAGCGGGAGGGTGCATGAGCAGTTCTTC,CASSLPGTSGRVHEQFF